The 23 T cell receptor beta chains presented below share a single source sample, sequenced in a study of T-cell reconstitution after alpha-beta-depleted transplantation in children. Construction of the TCRbeta library involved unique molecular identifiers. TCRdb reprocessed the PCR reads via MiXCR and lists one record per CDR3 protein. The sample shows nearly 350,000 distinct CDR3 sequences, 15% to 20% of them seen only once. The sample was PBMCs, mostly from graft donor cells, taken 360 days after TCRalphabeta/CD19-depleted stem cell transplant. All receptors derive from a male patient between 2 and 10 years old who had a stem cell transplant for acute lymphoblastic leukemia, so the T cells may come from the graft donor.

The chain combines TRBV7-2 with TRBJ2-1, with 9 positions matching TRBD2. The CDR3 covers 14 residues. Germline lookup yields CDR1 SGHTA and CDR2 FQGNSA. Unmatched junction bases numbered 6, after V lost 6 bases and J lost 6 bases. CDR3 protein: CASSQGREGNEQFF. The CDR3, as DNA: TGTGCCAGCAGTCAGGGGCGGGAGGGCAATGAGCAGTTCTTC. Full variable domain (missing parts from reference TRBV7-2 and TRBJ2-1): GAGVSQSPSNKVTEKGKDVELRCDPISGHTALYWYRQSLGQGLEFLIYFQGNSAPDKSGLPSDRFSAERTGGSVSTLTIQRTQQEDSAVYLCASSQGREGNEQFFGPGTRLTVL.

The V call is TRBV5-5, the J call TRBJ1-5, with TRBD1 as a possible D gene (6 bases). This CDR3 has 17 residues. CDR1 and CDR2 from the germline V gene are SGHKS and YYEKEE (reference sequence). Trimming removed 2 bases from V and 0 bases from J, with 15 bases in between. The CDR3 sequence: CASSFFVGAHSNQPQHF. The CDR3 region has the DNA TGTGCCAGCAGCTTCTTCGTGGGGGCCCATAGCAATCAGCCCCAGCATTTT.

This clonotype came up many times. The CDR3, as DNA: TGCAGTGCTAGGGGGTCAGGGAATAGCAATCAGCCCCAGCATTTT. Residues: CSARGSGNSNQPQHF. The chain has TRBV20-1 and TRBJ1-5, with D perhaps matching TRBD1 (5 bases). Germline V lookup: CDR1 DFQATT, CDR2 SNEGSKA (reference sequence). V was pared by 3 bases and J by 0 bases, with 12 bases between. The CDR3 spans 15 residues.

This clonotype was recorded at least ten times. Here the CDR3 reads CASSQDRQTNTGELFF. DNA of the CDR3: TGCGCCAGCAGCCAAGATCGACAGACGAACACCGGGGAGCTGTTTTTT. This chain links TRBV4-3 with TRBJ2-2; possibly TRBD1 for D (5 bases). V shed 0 bases and J shed 0 bases, with 8 bases lying between them. CDR1 LGHNA and CDR2 YSLEER come from the germline V gene. The CDR3 is 16 residues long.

This chain connects TRBV20-1 to TRBJ2-1, with D maybe TRBD2 (7 bases). Trimming took off 7 bases at V and 3 bases at J, with 22 bases between the two ends. Per germline, CDR1 DFQATT and CDR2 SNEGSKA (reference sequence). The CDR3 totals 16 residues. The DNA for the CDR3 is TGCAGTGTCAGGAGCCCGGGGGCGGGGGACTACAATGAGCAGTTCTTC. It codes for CSVRSPGAGDYNEQFF.

This chain links TRBV4-3 with TRBJ2-7; TRBD2 agrees at 12 bases. Germline CDR1 and CDR2: LGHNA and YSLEER. V lost 8 bases to trimming and J lost 3 bases; unmatched junction nucleotides: 11. CDR3 length equals 16 residues. In nucleotides, the CDR3 is TGCGCCAGCCGGACGAAAGAGGGACTAGCGGGCTACGAGCAGTACTTC. As protein: CASRTKEGLAGYEQYF.

Only a few counts were recorded for this clonotype. The gene calls are TRBV7-2 and TRBJ1-2; D gene ambiguous. V was shortened by 5 bases and J by 4 bases, with 20 bases between the two germline ends. Per the germline V gene, CDR1 is SGHTA and CDR2 is FQGNSA. The length of the CDR3 is 16 residues. DNA for the CDR3: TGTGCCAGCAGCCCCCGAATTGGGAGCGCCTTCTATGGCTACACCTTC. Protein product: CASSPRIGSAFYGYTF.

The chain combines TRBV4-3 with TRBJ2-1; the D gene is possibly TRBD2 (5 bases). Trimming left V 0 bases short and J 8 bases short, with 14 bases between. The germline V gene has CDR1 LGHNA and CDR2 YSLEER. The CDR3 length is 15 residues. The CDR3 sequence is CASSQESRGSDEQFF. The DNA for the CDR3 is TGCGCCAGCAGCCAAGAAAGTAGAGGGTCAGATGAGCAGTTCTTC.

Only a few counts were recorded for this clonotype. V is TRBV7-3 and J is TRBJ2-6, with 8 bases lining up with TRBD2. The CDR3 is 16 residues long. Germline trimming cut 5 bases from V and 2 bases from J; bases unmatched to any gene: 5. CDR1 SGHTA and CDR2 FQGTGA come from the germline V gene. This chain's CDR3 is CASSVSGGTGANVLTF. The CDR3 DNA follows: TGTGCCAGCAGCGTATCGGGGGGGACTGGGGCCAACGTCCTGACTTTC.

In this sample, this clonotype turned up a few times. This sequence joins TRBV6-6 and TRBJ1-5; 7 nucleotides line up with TRBD1. The germline gives CDR1 MNHNY, CDR2 SVGAGI (reference sequence). The CDR3 consists of 13 residues. The V and J ends lost 7 bases and 5 bases, in that order; junction bases with no gene match: 5. CDR3 sequence reads: CASNDRVYQPQHF. The CDR3 region has the DNA TGTGCCAGCAACGACAGGGTTTATCAGCCCCAGCATTTT.

The V and J genes are TRBV4-1 and TRBJ1-1; 8 bases are a match to TRBD1. The V and J ends lost 5 bases and 1 base, in that order; junction bases with no gene match: 15. CDR3 size: 18 residues. CDR1 and CDR2 (germline): MGHRA, YSYEKL. The chain's CDR3 is CASSSREPGQAANTEAFF. The CDR3 bases are TGCGCCAGCAGCTCCCGCGAACCGGGACAGGCAGCGAACACTGAAGCTTTCTTT.

This clonotype has at least ten counts. The chain links TRBV5-1 to TRBJ2-5, with D perhaps TRBD1 (5 bases). Trimming shortened V by 7 bases and J by 4 bases, and 20 bases separated the two germline ends. Germline assignment: CDR1 SGHRS and CDR2 YFSETQ. This CDR3 is 15 amino acids long. CDR3 sequence reads: CASSPSPNRRETQYF. The CDR3 DNA sequence: TGCGCCAGCTCCCCGAGCCCCAACAGGAGAGAGACCCAGTACTTC.

This chain joins TRBV30 and TRBJ1-1; D may be TRBD1 (5 bases). Germline CDR1 GTSNPN, CDR2 SVGIG (reference sequence). CDR3 size: 13 residues. The germline V and J ends were trimmed by 5 bases and 1 base, with 11 bases remaining between them. CDR3 amino acids: CAWQETANTEAFF. The CDR3 region has the DNA TGTGCCTGGCAAGAGACAGCGAACACTGAAGCTTTCTTT.

This chain connects TRBV20-1 to TRBJ2-3, with 10 nucleotides matching TRBD2. The trim removed 1 base at V and 5 bases at J, leaving 15 bases unmatched. The CDR3 extends over 18 amino acids. The V gene's germline CDR1 is DFQATT and CDR2 SNEGSKA (reference sequence). CDR3 nucleotides: TGCAGTGCTAGAGTCGGGACTAGGGCTAGCGGGAGACGAGATACGCAGTATTTT. Translating it yields CSARVGTRASGRRDTQYF.

This clonotype was counted between two and nine times. V usage is TRBV28 and J usage is TRBJ2-2, with D possibly TRBD1 on 5 matching bases. This CDR3 region has 16 residues. In germline, CDR1 is MDHEN, CDR2 SYDVKM. Trimming left V 5 bases short and J 7 bases short, with 20 bases between. Written as DNA, the CDR3 is TGTGCCAGCAGTCCGTCCACTCAGGGATCGCTCGGGGAGCTGTTTTTT. It codes for CASSPSTQGSLGELFF. The complete variable domain, with remaining parts taken from reference TRBV28 and TRBJ2-2, reads DVKVTQSSRYLVKRTGEKVFLECVQDMDHENMFWYRQDPGLGLRLIYFSYDVKMKEKGDIPEGYSVSREKKERFSLILESASTNQTSMYLCASSPSTQGSLGELFFGEGSRLTVL.

This clonotype was recorded a few times. The chain has TRBV15 and TRBJ1-6; 7 bases are shared with TRBD1. Trimming at V came to 2 bases and at J to 0 bases, leaving 7 bases not matched to a gene. Looked up from germline, CDR1 is LNHNV and CDR2 is YYDKDF (reference sequence). The CDR3 sequence is 18 residues long. CDR3 nucleotide sequence: TGTGCCACCAGCAGATGGGACAGCGGGAGCTCCTATAATTCACCCCTCCACTTT. This sequence encodes CATSRWDSGSSYNSPLHF.

This clonotype was seen only a few times. The V gene is TRBV9, the J gene TRBJ1-1, with D tentatively TRBD1 (6 bases). V was trimmed by 3 bases and J by 4 bases, leaving 16 bases between them. The CDR3 is 15 residues long. Germline V gives CDR1 SGDLS, CDR2 YYNGEE. This chain's CDR3 is CASSEQGTPSTEAFF. CDR3 nucleotide sequence: TGTGCCAGCAGCGAGCAGGGGACCCCGAGCACTGAAGCTTTCTTT. Full variable domain (missing parts from reference TRBV9 and TRBJ1-1): DSGVTQTPKHLITATGQRVTLRCSPRSGDLSVYWYQQSLDQGLQFLIQYYNGEERAKGNILERFSAQQFPDLHSELNLSSLELGDSALYFCASSEQGTPSTEAFFGQGTRLTVV.

V gene TRBV7-3 combines with J gene TRBJ2-2; 12 nucleotides match TRBD1. The V gene's germline CDR1 is SGHTA and CDR2 FQGTGA. The CDR3 sequence is 16 residues long. V lost 5 bases, J lost 6 bases, and 7 bases stayed unmatched. CDR3 sequence (DNA): TGTGCCAGCAGCCTACACGGGACAGGGGGCCCCGGGGAGCTGTTTTTT. This gives the protein CASSLHGTGGPGELFF.

The chain couples TRBV7-9 to TRBJ2-7; weak D call: TRBD1 (7 bases). The CDR3 has 15 residues. Trimming took off 1 base at V and 2 bases at J, with 12 bases between the two ends. CDR1 is SEHNR, CDR2 FQNEAQ, per germline (reference sequence). CDR3 nucleotides: TGTGCCAGCAGCTTAGTCGGCAGGGGGGCCTACGAGCAGTACTTC. Residues: CASSLVGRGAYEQYF.

The gene calls are TRBV20-1 and TRBJ2-7, with TRBD1 matching 7 bases. Per germline, CDR1 DFQATT and CDR2 SNEGSKA (reference sequence). The CDR3 is 14 amino acids. With 6 bases clipped from V and 3 bases from J, the junction kept 11 bases outside the gene matches. The CDR3 DNA reads as TGCAGTGCCAGAAAGACAGGGTTCAACTACGAGCAGTACTTC. It specifies CSARKTGFNYEQYF.

The chain combines TRBV5-1 with TRBJ2-2; D perhaps matches TRBD2 (5 bases). From germline, CDR1 is SGHRS and CDR2 YFSETQ. V was cut by 1 base and J by 1 base, with 11 bases left in between. CDR3 size: 16 residues. Here the CDR3 DNA reads TGCGCCAGCAGCTTGTACTCTAGCCAGAACACCGGGGAGCTGTTTTTT. Protein sequence: CASSLYSSQNTGELFF.

This clonotype is a singleton in its sample. The V gene is TRBV24-1, the J gene TRBJ2-1; the match to TRBD2 covers 15 bases. CDR1 is KGHDR and CDR2 is SFDVKD in the germline V gene. Germline trimming cut 4 bases from V and 4 bases from J; bases unmatched to any gene: 7. This CDR3 spans 18 amino acids. CDR3 DNA sequence: TGTGCCACCAGTGAAGTGGGGACTAGCGGGAGGACTTACAATGAGCAGTTCTTC. Residues: CATSEVGTSGRTYNEQFF.

This clonotype was found many times. J is TRBJ2-1 and V is TRBV12-3 or TRBV12-4; 8 bases align to TRBD2. V dropped 3 bases and J dropped 7; count of bases not matched to a gene: 11. The CDR3 consists of 16 residues. The CDR3 coding sequence is TGTGCCAGCAGTTTCACTGGACTAGCCGGGAGGAATGAGCAGTTCTTC. Its protein is CASSFTGLAGRNEQFF.